The clone carrying this TCR beta chain occurred many times. This may stem from a read error, because a much larger clone lies one nucleotide away. The CDR3 consists of 14 residues. This specimen comes from a study of Graves' ophthalmopathy and Graves' hyperthyroidism. Lactation, pregnancy, uncontrolled infections and other autoimmune diseases were all grounds for excluding patients. From RNA, the CDR3 regions of TCR beta chains were amplified and sequenced. Investigators did first-round RT-PCR with HTBI primers, then second-round multiplex PCR. TCRdb passed the multiplex PCR reads through MiXCR, listing each CDR3 protein once. The sample comprises around 400,000 distinct CDR3 sequences, roughly 18% of which are singletons, and about 1.6% rests with the top ten.

This TCR came from a woman aged 18-35 years with Graves' ophthalmopathy. This chain links TRBV12-3 or TRBV12-4 with TRBJ1-1; 8 nucleotides line up with TRBD1. The sequenced material came from peripheral blood. The CDR3 DNA is TGTGCCAGCAGTTTACAGGGGGCATACACTGAAGCTTCCTTT. The encoded protein is CASSLQGAYTEASF.